The clone carrying this T cell receptor beta chain was observed at least ten times. What it recognizes is unknown. The sample belongs to a study of T-cell reconstitution after alpha-beta-depleted transplantation in children. Study-wide results and limits: T-cell numbers and diversity one year post-transplant derived largely from freshly generated T cells.

A TCRbeta library incorporating unique molecular identifiers was prepared. TCRdb ran MiXCR on the PCR reads and lists one entry per CDR3 protein. The sample consists of 280,000 or so distinct CDR3 sequences, roughly 11% of them appearing once. Trimming removed 2 bases at V and 0 bases at J, with 7 bases between. The CDR3 has 13 amino acids. Germline CDR1 reads GTSNPN; CDR2 reads SVGIG (reference sequence). This chain uses TRBV30 with TRBJ1-1; D uncertain. The source of this sequence is a male patient aged 2-15 years who had a stem cell transplant for chronic granulomatous disease, so the T cells may come from the graft donor. The specimen comprised peripheral blood, sampled 180 days after TCRalphabeta/CD19-depleted stem cell transplant. This CDR3 is CAWSNSMNTEAFF. CDR3 nucleotides: TGTGCCTGGAGTAACAGTATGAACACTGAAGCTTTCTTT.